This is a list of T cell receptor beta chains from one sample in a study of technical replicates of blood from four donors. Only in-frame clones appear in the TCRdb table, and some are missing; sequencing was by immunoSEQ multiplex PCR. The table shows 75,000 to 85,000 clones, with about 81% occurring only once. Material: PBMCs. The receptors come from a human donor in good health. Some clones in this sample may be carry-over from other donors' samples. The CDR3 runs from the conserved cysteine through the conserved F or W. The D gene is left open where the match is weak. The listing skips clone size in some rows; elsewhere it reads once, few, many or a size class.

clone_size,j_call,v_call,d_call,cdr3_nt,cdr3_aa
-,TRBJ2-7,TRBV5-4,TRBD2,TGTGCCAGCAGCTTTACCCTAGCGGACGAGCAGTACTTC,CASSFTLADEQYF
once,TRBJ2-7,TRBV6-5,-,TGTGCCAGCGCCCGGAGCTCCTACGAGCAGTACTTC,CASARSSYEQYF
-,TRBJ1-1,TRBV12-5,-,TGTGCTAGTGGTTTGGACTCTATGAGGGCTTTCTTT,CASGLDSMRAFF
once,TRBJ2-7,TRBV4-3,-,TGCGCCAGCAGCCAAGGAAGAGGGAGCTCCTACGAGCAGTACTTC,CASSQGRGSSYEQYF
-,TRBJ2-6,TRBV30,TRBD2,TGTGCCTGGAGTCGGGGGGGAACGGGTGGGGCCAACGTCCTGACCTTC,CAWSRGGTGGANVLTF
-,TRBJ2-2,TRBV29-1,TRBD2,TGCAGCGTCCGCCGGGGTAGCGGGGGGGCGGGCACCGGGGAGCTGTTTTTT,CSVRRGSGGAGTGELFF
-,TRBJ2-5,TRBV5-1,-,TGCGCCAGCAGCTTGTTCATCGGGGAGACCCAGTACTTC,CASSLFIGETQYF
few,TRBJ1-2,TRBV28,-,TGTGCCAGCAGTACCCGCCCGGGGGGCGGCTACACCTTC,CASSTRPGGGYTF
-,TRBJ2-7,TRBV7-2,-,TGTGCCAGCAGCTTATATGCGGGCGAGCAGTACTTC,CASSLYAGEQYF
-,TRBJ2-3,TRBV14,TRBD2,TGTGCCAGCAGCCAAGATCTAGCGGGAATACTAGCAGATACGCAGTATTTT,CASSQDLAGILADTQYF
few,TRBJ2-5,TRBV7-9,-,TGTGCCAGCAGTTTGCAGGGACAAGAGACCCAGTACTTC,CASSLQGQETQYF
-,TRBJ1-6,TRBV7-3,TRBD1,TGTGCCAGCAGCGCCACAGGGGGCAATTCACCCCTCCACTTT,CASSATGGNSPLHF
few,TRBJ1-1,TRBV19,TRBD1,TGTGCCAGTAGTCCGCGGACAGGCCCCACTGAAGCTTTCTTT,CASSPRTGPTEAFF
-,TRBJ2-2,TRBV6-5,-,TGTGCCAGCAGAATAAACCGGGGGAGCACCGGGGAGCTGTTTTTT,CASRINRGSTGELFF
-,TRBJ2-1,TRBV5-4,TRBD2,TGTGCCAGCAGCCTTCGGGACTATTCCCACAATGAGCAGTTCTTC,CASSLRDYSHNEQFF
-,TRBJ2-5,TRBV10-1,-,TGCGCCAGCAGTGAGCCTCAGGAGACCCAGTACTTC,CASSEPQETQYF
-,TRBJ2-1,TRBV6-6,-,TGTGCCAGCAGAAGAGGGGCGGGGTCTTTTGAGCAGTTCTTC,CASRRGAGSFEQFF
once,TRBJ2-5,TRBV30,TRBD2,TGTGCCTGGATAGCGGGAGGGTTGGAGACCCAGTACTTC,CAWIAGGLETQYF
few,TRBJ2-5,TRBV20-1,-,TGCAGTGCCATCAGGGGAGAGACCCAGTACTTC,CSAIRGETQYF
few,TRBJ1-1,TRBV7-6,-,TGTGCCAGCAGCTTCTCGAACACTGAAGCTTTCTTT,CASSFSNTEAFF
-,TRBJ1-5,TRBV30,-,TGTGCCTGGAGGGGCCGGGGTAATGGCAATCAGCCCCAGCATTTT,CAWRGRGNGNQPQHF
few,TRBJ1-3,TRBV4-3,-,TGCGCCAGCAGCCGGGACTTTGGAAACACCATATATTTT,CASSRDFGNTIYF
-,TRBJ2-1,TRBV5-8,-,TGTGCCAGCAGCTGGGGACACCCAATTTACTACAATGAGCAGTTCTTC,CASSWGHPIYYNEQFF
-,TRBJ1-2,TRBV6-1,-,TGTGCCAGCAGCCCTAAACAGGGTAGCCATGGCTACACCTTC,CASSPKQGSHGYTF
-,TRBJ2-6,TRBV10-3,-,TGTGCCATCAGTGAGTCCCCAGTCTCTGGGGCCAACGTCCTGACTTTC,CAISESPVSGANVLTF
once,TRBJ2-1,TRBV4-1,-,TGCGCCAGCAGCCAAGAATTGGACTATTACTACAATGAGCAGTTCTTC,CASSQELDYYYNEQFF
-,TRBJ2-7,TRBV5-6,TRBD2,TGTGCCAGCAGCTTACCGACTAGCGGGAAGTACCGCGAGCAGTACTTC,CASSLPTSGKYREQYF
-,TRBJ2-7,TRBV29-1,TRBD1,TGCAGCGTTGTGGACAGGGCTTCCTACGAGCAGTACTTC,CSVVDRASYEQYF
large,TRBJ1-5,TRBV21-1,-,TGTGCCAGCAGCAAAGGACAGGGGCAGCCCCAGCATTTT,CASSKGQGQPQHF
-,TRBJ1-5,TRBV29-1,-,TGCAGCGTTGAAAGAGGCCCCGGGCAGCCCCAGCATTTT,CSVERGPGQPQHF
-,TRBJ1-5,TRBV18,TRBD1,TGTGCCAGCTCACCCTCGAGAGGGGGCACGGGTCAGCCCCAGCATTTT,CASSPSRGGTGQPQHF
once,TRBJ1-6,TRBV5-4,TRBD1,TGTGCCAGCAGCCCCGACAGGGTAAATAATTCACCCCTCCACTTT,CASSPDRVNNSPLHF
-,TRBJ2-3,TRBV27,-,TGTGCCAGCAGTCCGGTCGTTAGCACAGATACGCAGTATTTT,CASSPVVSTDTQYF
-,TRBJ2-7,TRBV6-6,TRBD1,TGTGCCAGCAGTTATGGGGACAGGGGGATCTACGAGCAGTACTTC,CASSYGDRGIYEQYF
-,TRBJ2-1,TRBV7-9,TRBD2,TGTGCCAGCAGCTTCTGGGGGCTAGCGGGAAACAATGAGCAGTTCTTC,CASSFWGLAGNNEQFF
-,TRBJ2-5,TRBV7-2,TRBD1,TGTGCCAGCAGCAAAAATCCGTCACAGGGGGCTTGGGAGACCCAGTACTTC,CASSKNPSQGAWETQYF
once,TRBJ2-2,TRBV19,TRBD2,TGTGCCAGTAGTATGGTTAGGGGAGGGTTCGCCGGGGAGCTGTTTTTT,CASSMVRGGFAGELFF
-,TRBJ1-1,TRBV4-1,TRBD1,TGCGCCAGCAGGCCAGGACAGGGAGGGACTGAAGCTTTCTTT,CASRPGQGGTEAFF
-,TRBJ2-7,TRBV5-1,TRBD2,TGCGCCAGCAGCCGGGGACTAGCGGTTTACGAGCAGTACTTC,CASSRGLAVYEQYF
few,TRBJ2-2,TRBV9,-,TGTGCCAGCAGCACAGAGGCAGGGGACGGGGAGCTGTTTTTT,CASSTEAGDGELFF
-,TRBJ2-7,TRBV5-4,-,TGTGCCAGCAGCACTCAGGGGAAATTGTCCTACGAGCAGTACTTC,CASSTQGKLSYEQYF
-,TRBJ2-1,TRBV30,TRBD2,TGTGCCTGGAGCGATGGCGGGAGGAGGTTCTTC,CAWSDGGRRFF
once,TRBJ2-1,TRBV30,-,TGTGCCTGGGGGCGGGGGCAGCGGGGAGTGGAGCAGTTCTTC,CAWGRGQRGVEQFF
-,TRBJ2-7,TRBV18,TRBD1,TGTGCCAGCTCACCCCAGGCAGGACAGGGGGTATACGAGCAGTACTTC,CASSPQAGQGVYEQYF
once,TRBJ1-1,TRBV7-6,-,TGTGCCAGCAGCACGGACAGTTTGAACACTGAAGCTTTCTTT,CASSTDSLNTEAFF